This note documents a single T cell receptor beta chain sequence. Antigen unknown. The study sequenced cultured CD4+ T cell DNA using the Oncomine TCR Beta short-read assay. Each CDR3 protein gets one entry after TCRdb re-called the PCR reads with MiXCR. The table shows 8,500 to 9,000 distinct CDR3 sequences, with nearly 50% occurring only once. This sample was taken from a study of vaccination and CD4 T cells after COVID-19. General study results and limits: Convalescent patients' clones that were vaccine-specific were spike mono-reactive in 304 of 307 cases.

There are 16 residues in the CDR3. Trimming cost V 4 bases and J 5 bases; bases outside gene matches: 13. Germline assignment: CDR1 DFQATT and CDR2 SNEGSKA (reference sequence). Treatment denoted: approximately nine-day PBMC culture with coronavirus spike peptide pools or control peptides (ViraFEST assay). ViraFEST enlarged antigen-specific T cell populations with peptide pools and afterwards sequenced TCRs. Sequenced input: CD4+ T cells from blood, cultured in vitro. The sequence derives from a human donor who had recovered from COVID-19. The rearrangement uses TRBV20-1 and TRBJ1-2, with 10 bases aligning to TRBD1. CDR3 in DNA: TGCAGTGCTATATCCGGGACAGGGGTAATAGGATATGGCTACACCTTC. It specifies CSAISGTGVIGYGYTF.